The 9 T cell receptor beta chains given below trace back to one sample, sequenced in a study of cytotoxic CD8 clonotypes in ibrutinib-treated CLL. Method: immunoSEQ multiplex PCR; TCRdb's copy keeps in-frame clones and lacks some. Of about 56,000 clones in the sample, 55% to 70% were seen once. Source: PBMCs, taken after 24 months of ibrutinib treatment. All receptors derive from a human donor with chronic lymphocytic leukemia.

This clone was observed once. V and J are TRBV18 and TRBJ1-5, with 11 bases matching TRBD1. Germline assignment: CDR1 KGHSH and CDR2 LQKENI. The CDR3 has 14 residues. Germline trimming cut 2 bases from V and 8 bases from J; bases unmatched to any gene: 2. The chain's CDR3 is CASSPRTGGEPQHF. Here the CDR3 DNA reads TGTGCCAGCTCACCAAGGACAGGGGGCGAGCCCCAGCATTTT.

The chain uses TRBV5-1 and TRBJ2-7; the D gene is possibly TRBD1 (5 bases). The CDR3 sequence is 14 residues long. CDR1 is SGHRS, CDR2 YFSETQ, per germline. V shed 0 bases and J shed 4 bases, with 11 bases lying between them. The CDR3: CASSLGQPDYEQYF. DNA of the CDR3: TGCGCCAGCAGCTTGGGACAGCCTGATTACGAGCAGTACTTC. The whole variable domain, filled in from reference TRBV5-1 and TRBJ2-7, reads KAGVTQTPRYLIKTRGQQVTLSCSPISGHRSVSWYQQTPGQGLQFLFEYFSETQRNKGNFPGRFSGRQFSNSRSEMNVSTLELGDSALYLCASSLGQPDYEQYFGPGTRLTVT.

This clone was observed many times. The CDR3 loop reads CASSLRRLLGTDTQYF. CDR3 coding DNA: TGTGCCAGCAGCTTACGGAGATTGCTTGGCACAGATACGCAGTATTTT. The chain combines TRBV7-8 with TRBJ2-3; the D is unclear. The CDR3 has 16 residues. V was trimmed by 2 bases and J by 1 base, leaving 13 bases between them. CDR1 SGHVS and CDR2 FQNEAQ come from the germline V gene.

CDR3 bases: TGTGCCAGCAGTTTCGGGCCCAATCAGCCCCAGCATTTT. Its translation: CASSFGPNQPQHF. The chain joins TRBV27 to TRBJ1-5, with D unresolved. Trimming left V 3 bases short and J 3 bases short, with 6 bases between. Germline lookup yields CDR1 MNHEY and CDR2 SMNVEV (reference sequence). This CDR3 region has 13 residues.

The CDR3 DNA reads as TGTGCCACCAGCAGTATAAGGACAGCCTCCTACGAGCAGTACGTC. Protein sequence: CATSSIRTASYEQYV. The chain recombines TRBV15 with TRBJ2-7; D may be TRBD1 (6 bases). The CDR3 runs to 15 residues. Germline V gives CDR1 LNHNV, CDR2 YYDKDF (reference sequence). V lost 3 bases, J lost 0 bases, and 12 bases lay in between.

The chain combines TRBV19 with TRBJ1-2, with 7 positions matching TRBD1. With 7 bases clipped from V and 7 bases from J, the junction kept 3 bases outside the gene matches. Germline-derived CDR1 and CDR2 are LNHDA and SQIVND (reference sequence). The CDR3 extends over 11 amino acids. In DNA, the CDR3 is TGTGCCAGTAACACAGGGGCTGGCTACACCTTC. As protein: CASNTGAGYTF.

V and J are TRBV19 and TRBJ1-2; D is possibly TRBD1 (5 bases). The ends were cut back, 4 bases at V and 8 bases at J, with 14 bases in the middle. The CDR3 totals 13 residues. In germline, CDR1 is LNHDA, CDR2 SQIVND (reference sequence). The CDR3 bases are TGTGCCAGTAGTACCGAGGCGGGGCGAGGCTACACCTTC. Its translation is CASSTEAGRGYTF.

The V gene is TRBV19, the J gene TRBJ2-1; D is perhaps TRBD1 (6 bases). Between the trimmed V and J ends, which lost 2 bases and 1 base, there was a span of 15 bases. CDR1 is LNHDA, CDR2 SQIVND, per germline (reference sequence). This CDR3 is 17 amino acids long. DNA of the CDR3: TGTGCCAGTAGTATAAACCCTAACAGGGCGTCCTACAATGAGCAGTTCTTC. Translating it yields CASSINPNRASYNEQFF.

This rearrangement joins TRBV5-6 to TRBJ1-1; weak D call: TRBD1 (5 bases). The germline V gene encodes CDR1 SGHDT and CDR2 YYEEEE. The CDR3 loop spans 14 amino acids. The V gene lost 0 bases and the J gene lost 10 bases, with 16 bases spanning the gap. The CDR3 is CASSLVGRVGGAFF. CDR3 DNA sequence: TGTGCCAGCAGCTTGGTAGGCAGGGTGGGGGGAGCTTTCTTT.